This TCR beta chain was documented in a study of cytomegalovirus exposure and HLA in healthy donors. About the research overall: The Caucasian-associated ancestry cluster held under 90% of around 380 genotyped donors. General observations from the study: In vitro work confirmed that a few CMV-associated chains recognize CMV antigens. Accurate predictions that matched the HLA-A and HLA-B alleles of most subjects were reportedly made from TCR beta sequences.

The PCR had 60 Vbeta and 13 Jbeta primers. Repertoires were generated with immunoSEQ multiplex PCR, while TCRdb's copy carries only in-frame clones and drops some. The sample holds some 150,000 clones, around 80% seen once. Healthy bone marrow donors made up the donors. Note on this clone: The antigen remains unidentified.

The source material was PBMCs. This TCR derives from a man younger than 35 in good health and CMV-seropositive.

The CDR3 region has the DNA TGTGCCAGCAGCCCTGAGTACAGGGCAGATACGCAGTATTTT. Its protein is CASSPEYRADTQYF. The chain links TRBV9 to TRBJ2-3, with D maybe TRBD1 (6 bases). Germline CDR1 SGDLS, CDR2 YYNGEE. CDR3 length equals 14 residues. The V end was cut by 4 bases, the J end by 4 bases, with 13 bases between.